This T cell receptor beta chain was captured by sequencing in a study of T cells after yellow fever vaccination. As regards this clonotype: Its target is not known.

Universal primer sites and UMIs were introduced during 5'RACE template-switching synthesis of TCR cDNA. TCRdb re-called the 5' RACE reads through MiXCR, storing one row per CDR3 protein. The sample has some 560,000 distinct CDR3 sequences, roughly 21% seen once. General study findings and limits: One caveat is that FACS-sorted repertoires could contain abundant clonotypes contaminating from the bulk population. The booster response re-showed most primary clones: around 96% CD4, around 87% CD8.

The sample was PBMCs, taken 15 days after the yellow fever booster vaccination. The origin of this receptor is a man aged 30 to 45 who received the YFV17D yellow fever vaccine.

The chain's CDR3 is CSAPLGKLFF. For the CDR3, the DNA is TGCAGTGCCCCTTTGGGAAAACTGTTTTTT. The chain uses TRBV20-1 and TRBJ1-4; D not resolved. The CDR3 is 10 amino acids. CDR1 is DFQATT and CDR2 is SNEGSKA in the germline V gene (reference sequence). With 6 bases removed from V and 10 bases from J, the gap between germline ends came to 9 bases.